The 31 T cell receptor beta chains below come from one sample, sequenced in a study of T cell responses to AZD1222 COVID-19 vaccine. Sequencing used immunoSEQ multiplex PCR; TCRdb keeps in-frame clones, though not all of them. The sample carries tens of thousands of clones, roughly 94% recorded once. Material: peripheral blood, obtained on day 0 of AZD1222 vaccination. Receptor source: an adult in good health.

The chain joins TRBV6-4 to TRBJ1-2; 8 bases map to TRBD1. CDR3 length: 15 amino acids. From germline, CDR1 is MRHNA and CDR2 SNTAGT. V dropped 6 bases and J dropped 4; count of bases not matched to a gene: 10. Here the CDR3 DNA reads TGTGCCAGCAGAGACCAGGGGGCGGTGGGCTATGGCTACACCTTC. It translates to CASRDQGAVGYGYTF.

This clone turned up a few times. This chain uses TRBV6-5 with TRBJ2-3; 7 nucleotides agree with TRBD2. Germline CDR1 is MNHEY and CDR2 is SVGAGI. With V trimmed by 7 bases and J by 5 bases, 9 bases remained unmatched. The CDR3 consists of 14 residues. CDR3 DNA sequence: TGTGCCAGCAATCCCGGACTAGAAGTAGATACGCAGTATTTT. This sequence encodes CASNPGLEVDTQYF.

The chain employs TRBV6-6 and TRBJ1-1; D not certain. CDR1 and CDR2 from the germline V gene are MNHNY and SVGAGI (reference sequence). V was shortened by 2 bases and J by 11 bases, with 12 bases between the two germline ends. The CDR3 length is 12 residues. This chain's CDR3 is CASSYIDTMAFF. DNA for the CDR3: TGTGCCAGCAGTTACATCGACACTATGGCTTTCTTT.

The chain is built from TRBV27 and TRBJ2-1, with D possibly being TRBD2 (5 bases). The CDR3 loop spans 13 amino acids. V dropped 5 bases and J dropped 9 bases, with 14 bases sitting between them. Germline V lookup: CDR1 MNHEY, CDR2 SMNVEV (reference sequence). In DNA, the CDR3 is TGTGCCAGCAGTCCCCGGCCGGAGGCTGAGCAGTTCTTC. This codes for CASSPRPEAEQFF.

V and J are TRBV7-2 and TRBJ2-7; D is possibly TRBD2 (5 bases). V was shortened by 5 bases and J by 3 bases, with 11 bases between the two germline ends. The germline V gene has CDR1 SGHTA and CDR2 FQGNSA. This CDR3 spans 13 amino acids. CDR3 loop: CASSVASYYEQYF. CDR3 sequence (DNA): TGTGCCAGCAGCGTGGCTAGCTACTACGAGCAGTACTTC.

The V gene is TRBV9, the J gene TRBJ2-5; D unclear. The germline V gene has CDR1 SGDLS and CDR2 YYNGEE. The CDR3 loop spans 15 amino acids. Trimming left V 3 bases short and J 2 bases short, with 14 bases between. The chain's CDR3 is CASSDSLGLQETQYF. The DNA of the CDR3 is TGTGCCAGCAGCGATAGCTTGGGATTACAAGAGACCCAGTACTTC.

V is TRBV5-4 and J is TRBJ2-1; 9 nucleotides align to TRBD1. CDR3 length: 14 amino acids. Unmatched junction bases numbered 5, after V lost 3 bases and J lost 7 bases. Looked up from germline, CDR1 is SGHNT and CDR2 is YYREEE (reference sequence). CDR3 nucleotide sequence: TGTGCCAGCAGCTCTGAGACAGGGGGGAATGAGCAGTTCTTC. Translated: CASSSETGGNEQFF.

The rearrangement links TRBV28 to TRBJ1-2; tentative D call: TRBD1 (5 bases). The CDR3 runs 16 residues. The V gene lost 5 bases and the J gene lost 4 bases, with 20 bases spanning the gap. Germline CDR1 reads MDHEN; CDR2 reads SYDVKM. This chain's CDR3 is CASSPLPARGGYGYTF. Written as DNA, the CDR3 is TGTGCCAGCAGTCCCCTTCCCGCAAGGGGAGGCTATGGCTACACCTTC.

The V gene is TRBV28, the J gene TRBJ2-2; 8 bases agree with TRBD2. The CDR3 length is 14 residues. Unmatched junction bases numbered 0, after V lost 2 bases and J lost 4 bases. CDR1 is MDHEN and CDR2 is SYDVKM in the germline V gene. This chain's CDR3 is CASSLTSGTGELFF. The CDR3 bases are TGTGCCAGCAGTTTAACTAGCGGCACCGGGGAGCTGTTTTTT.

This sequence joins TRBV18 and TRBJ2-1, with TRBD1 as a possible D gene (6 bases). V was trimmed by 6 bases and J by 6 bases, leaving 30 bases between them. This CDR3 has 19 amino acids. CDR1 and CDR2 (germline): KGHSH, LQKENI. The CDR3 loop is CASSHMTGKQPLFGNEQFF. CDR3 nucleotide sequence: TGTGCCAGCTCTCATATGACAGGAAAACAACCCCTTTTCGGCAATGAGCAGTTCTTC.

The chain recombines TRBV6-5 with TRBJ1-1; 7 positions match TRBD1. Germline values: CDR1 MNHEY, CDR2 SVGAGI. V gave up 2 bases and J gave up 1 base; unmatched junction bases: 4. This CDR3 has 15 amino acids. DNA of the CDR3: TGTGCCAGCAGTTACCCGGGACAGCCGAACACTGAAGCTTTCTTT. Encoded protein: CASSYPGQPNTEAFF.

The chain uses TRBV28 and TRBJ2-1; D gene ambiguous. V was pared by 5 bases and J by 13 bases, with 12 bases between. CDR3 length: 11 residues. Germline assignment: CDR1 MDHEN and CDR2 SYDVKM. This chain's CDR3 is CASSPSRDQFF. Here the CDR3 DNA reads TGTGCCAGCAGTCCTAGTCGAGATCAGTTCTTC.

This rearrangement joins TRBV5-5 to TRBJ1-3; 8 nucleotides agree with TRBD1. Trimming took 4 bases from V and 1 from J; bases not matched to a gene: 4. Per the germline V gene, CDR1 is SGHKS and CDR2 is YYEKEE (reference sequence). The CDR3 runs 15 residues. As DNA, the CDR3 is TGTGCCAGCAGCGGAACAGGGGGGTCTGGAAACACCATATATTTT. This gives the protein CASSGTGGSGNTIYF.

The sample holds a few counts of this clone. This chain uses TRBV18 with TRBJ2-2; D is unresolved. Germline CDR1 KGHSH, CDR2 LQKENI. Trimming stripped 3 bases from V and 1 base from J, with 9 bases between. CDR3 length: 15 residues. The CDR3 sequence is CASSPEQRNTGELFF. The CDR3 region has the DNA TGTGCCAGCTCACCTGAACAGAGGAACACCGGGGAGCTGTTTTTT.

This clone was picked up one time. The rearrangement links TRBV29-1 to TRBJ2-5; D perhaps matches TRBD1 (5 bases). There are 14 residues in the CDR3. V lost 4 bases and J lost 1, with 13 bases in between. Germline loops: CDR1 SQVTM, CDR2 ANQGSEA. CDR3 sequence reads: CSVVDVGLQETQYF. In DNA form, the CDR3 reads TGCAGCGTTGTGGATGTGGGGCTCCAAGAGACCCAGTACTTC.

The chain employs TRBV11-2 and TRBJ2-4; D remains unclear. From germline, CDR1 is SGHAT and CDR2 FQNNGV. Trimming left V 5 bases short and J 0 bases short, with 5 bases between. CDR3 length equals 13 residues. CDR3 nucleotides: TGTGCCAGCAGCCCGATAGCCAAAAACATTCAGTACTTC. Residues: CASSPIAKNIQYF.

V usage is TRBV5-6 and J usage is TRBJ1-1; 10 nucleotides align to TRBD1. Germline V CDR1 and CDR2: SGHDT, YYEEEE. The CDR3 consists of 15 residues. Germline trimming cut 5 bases from V and 3 bases from J; bases unmatched to any gene: 7. CDR3 sequence reads: CASSWDRGRYTEAFF. DNA for the CDR3: TGTGCCAGCAGTTGGGACAGGGGCCGTTACACTGAAGCTTTCTTT.

This chain uses TRBV5-1 with TRBJ2-1; D might be TRBD2 (6 bases). Deletions cut 2 bases from V and 6 bases from J, with 12 bases between. The CDR3 has 14 residues. Germline V CDR1 and CDR2: SGHRS, YFSETQ. DNA of the CDR3: TGCGCCAGCAGCTTCACGGGAGACGGCAATGAGCAGTTCTTC. This sequence encodes CASSFTGDGNEQFF. Full variable domain (rest looked up from reference TRBV5-1 and TRBJ2-1): KAGVTQTPRYLIKTRGQQVTLSCSPISGHRSVSWYQQTPGQGLQFLFEYFSETQRNKGNFPGRFSGRQFSNSRSEMNVSTLELGDSALYLCASSFTGDGNEQFFGPGTRLTVL.

This rearrangement joins TRBV28 to TRBJ1-3; TRBD1 is a possible D gene (6 bases). V was clipped by 6 bases and J by 4 bases, with 16 bases between them. The CDR3 contains 15 residues. CDR1 and CDR2 (germline): MDHEN, SYDVKM. CDR3 coding DNA: TGTGCCAGCAGCTCCGGAGGACAGAGGGGAAACACCATATATTTT. It encodes CASSSGGQRGNTIYF. The full variable domain, completed using reference TRBV28 and TRBJ1-3, is DVKVTQSSRYLVKRTGEKVFLECVQDMDHENMFWYRQDPGLGLRLIYFSYDVKMKEKGDIPEGYSVSREKKERFSLILESASTNQTSMYLCASSSGGQRGNTIYFGEGSWLTVV.

The gene calls are TRBV21-1 and TRBJ2-1. TRBV21-1 is designated a pseudogene. This CDR3 has 13 amino acids. The CDR3 DNA follows: TGTGCCAGCAATAATCTACAGGAAACTCGGGGGTTCTTC. It yields the protein CASNNLQETRGFF.

This chain connects TRBV27 to TRBJ2-7; TRBD1 is a possible D gene (5 bases). Trimming pared 2 bases from V and 2 bases from J, leaving 13 bases between. Germline V lookup: CDR1 MNHEY, CDR2 SMNVEV (reference sequence). The CDR3 totals 15 residues. CDR3: CASSLGAALPYEQYF. CDR3 nucleotides: TGTGCCAGCAGTTTAGGGGCAGCCCTCCCCTACGAGCAGTACTTC.

J is TRBJ2-1 and V is TRBV3-1 (or the pseudogene TRBV3-2), with D possibly matching TRBD2 (5 bases). CDR1 is LGHDT and CDR2 is YNNKEL in the germline V gene (reference sequence). Trimming left V 2 bases short and J 1 base short, with 9 bases between. The CDR3 sequence is 15 residues long. The DNA of the CDR3 is TGTGCCAGCAGCCAACGACTATCTTCCTACAATGAGCAGTTCTTC. It encodes CASSQRLSSYNEQFF.

The V gene is TRBV28, the J gene TRBJ2-4; no clear D. The CDR3 runs 16 residues. Looked up from germline, CDR1 is MDHEN and CDR2 is SYDVKM. Trimming took off 3 bases at V and 2 bases at J, with 14 bases between the two ends. The CDR3 is CASSFPTTLTKNIQYF. The CDR3 coding sequence is TGTGCCAGCAGTTTCCCCACGACCCTGACCAAAAACATTCAGTACTTC. Full variable domain (outside the CDR3, taken from reference TRBV28 and TRBJ2-4): DVKVTQSSRYLVKRTGEKVFLECVQDMDHENMFWYRQDPGLGLRLIYFSYDVKMKEKGDIPEGYSVSREKKERFSLILESASTNQTSMYLCASSFPTTLTKNIQYFGAGTRLSVL.

V and J are TRBV9 and TRBJ2-1; 12 bases line up with TRBD2. V gave up 0 bases and J gave up 7 bases; unmatched junction bases: 8. This CDR3 has 17 amino acids. From germline, CDR1 is SGDLS and CDR2 YYNGEE. This chain's CDR3 is CASSVGPSGRAGNEQFF. The CDR3 DNA is TGTGCCAGCAGCGTAGGCCCTAGCGGGAGGGCTGGGAATGAGCAGTTCTTC.

The V call is TRBV2, the J call TRBJ2-2; no firm D call. Germline V lookup: CDR1 SNHLY, CDR2 FYNNEI. This CDR3 has 13 amino acids. Trimming removed 4 bases from V and 7 bases from J, with 10 bases in between. This CDR3 is CASSVSTVGELFF. Written as DNA, the CDR3 is TGTGCCAGCAGTGTCTCTACTGTCGGGGAGCTGTTTTTT.

This rearrangement joins TRBV11-2 to TRBJ2-7; D unclear. The CDR3 sequence is 15 residues long. CDR1 is SGHAT and CDR2 is FQNNGV in the germline V gene. The ends were cut back, 2 bases at V and 4 bases at J, with 15 bases in the middle. The CDR3 is CASSLMIGQSYEQYF. CDR3 coding DNA: TGTGCCAGCAGCTTAATGATAGGGCAAAGTTACGAGCAGTACTTC.

The CDR3 loop is CASSLLAGGQETQYF. The DNA for the CDR3 is TGTGCCAGCAGCCTACTAGCGGGAGGCCAAGAGACCCAGTACTTC. The rearrangement joins TRBV7-3 to TRBJ2-5; 12 positions match TRBD2. Per germline, CDR1 SGHTA and CDR2 FQGTGA. The trim removed 5 bases at V and 1 base at J, leaving 2 bases unmatched. CDR3 length: 15 residues.

This chain connects TRBV7-2 to TRBJ2-4; D is unresolved. The CDR3 is made up of 16 amino acids. Germline loops: CDR1 SGHTA, CDR2 FQGNSA. Trimming shortened V by 0 bases and J by 0 bases, and 9 bases separated the two germline ends. CDR3 in DNA: TGTGCCAGCAGCTTAGCGTTCGTACTAGCCAAAAACATTCAGTACTTC. This codes for CASSLAFVLAKNIQYF.

The V gene is TRBV28, the J gene TRBJ1-4; D is ambiguous. Germline V gene sequence: CDR1 MDHEN, CDR2 SYDVKM. CDR3 size: 14 residues. V shed 7 bases and J shed 2 bases, with 11 bases lying between them. This CDR3 is CASTLGLTNEKLFF. CDR3 DNA sequence: TGTGCCAGCACCCTAGGACTGACTAATGAAAAACTGTTTTTT.

The chain uses TRBV29-1 and TRBJ2-5; 10 bases map to TRBD1. The trim removed 7 bases at V and 4 bases at J, leaving 9 bases unmatched. CDR1 is SQVTM and CDR2 is ANQGSEA in the germline V gene. This CDR3 contains 14 residues. The CDR3 loop is CSDLPTGGRETQYF. Here the CDR3 DNA reads TGCAGCGACCTGCCGACAGGGGGCAGAGAGACCCAGTACTTC.

This clone appeared a single time. V and J are TRBV7-2 and TRBJ2-1, with 7 bases aligning to TRBD2. The CDR3 covers 16 residues. Germline trimming cut 1 base from V and 2 bases from J; bases unmatched to any gene: 5. Germline V gene data show CDR1 as SGHTA and CDR2 as FQGNSA. As DNA, the CDR3 is TGTGCCAGCAGCTTAGTAGCTACTAGCGCCTACAATGAGCAGTTCTTC. This codes for CASSLVATSAYNEQFF.